This T cell receptor (beta chain) was found in a study of blood T cell repertoires in COVID-19. Across the whole study: Material from acute and convalescent COVID-19 was sourced from the United States, Italy and Spain.

Per the original methods: Nucleated cell number was recorded as an estimate derived from reference gene primer amplification. This table comes from immunoSEQ multiplex PCR, and its TCRdb copy is limited to in-frame clones, with some not included. That table furnishes V, J and clone size, whereas the DNA furnished D and trimming. This table has some 180,000 clones, 82% appearing once. Enrollment of patients from Seattle took place during active infection, with longitudinal follow-up. This clone is a singleton in its sample. The CDR3 covers 16 residues. The germline V gene has CDR1 SNHLY and CDR2 FYNNEI. V was trimmed by 1 base and J by 4 bases, leaving 16 bases between them.

V usage is TRBV2 and J usage is TRBJ1-2; TRBD1 might be the D (6 bases). The clonotype was recovered from a woman aged 55-69 years with COVID-19, enrolled during active disease. Sequenced: peripheral blood. As DNA, the CDR3 is TGTGCCAGCAGTGAAGTGTCTTTACAGGGTTCCTATGGCTACACCTTC. Protein product: CASSEVSLQGSYGYTF.